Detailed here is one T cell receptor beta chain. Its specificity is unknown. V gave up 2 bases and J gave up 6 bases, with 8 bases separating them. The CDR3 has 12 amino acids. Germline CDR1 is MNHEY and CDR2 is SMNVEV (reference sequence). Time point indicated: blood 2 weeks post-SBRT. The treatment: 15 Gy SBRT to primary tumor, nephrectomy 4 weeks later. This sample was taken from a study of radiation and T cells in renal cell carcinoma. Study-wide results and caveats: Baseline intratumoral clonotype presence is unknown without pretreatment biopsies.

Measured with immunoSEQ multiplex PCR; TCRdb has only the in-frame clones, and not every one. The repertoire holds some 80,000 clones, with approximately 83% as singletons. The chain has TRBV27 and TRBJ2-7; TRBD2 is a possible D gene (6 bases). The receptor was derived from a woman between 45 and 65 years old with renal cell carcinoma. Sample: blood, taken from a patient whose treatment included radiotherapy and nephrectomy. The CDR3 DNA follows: TGTGCCAGCAGTTTAGGAGGGACCGAGCAGTACTTC. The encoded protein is CASSLGGTEQYF.